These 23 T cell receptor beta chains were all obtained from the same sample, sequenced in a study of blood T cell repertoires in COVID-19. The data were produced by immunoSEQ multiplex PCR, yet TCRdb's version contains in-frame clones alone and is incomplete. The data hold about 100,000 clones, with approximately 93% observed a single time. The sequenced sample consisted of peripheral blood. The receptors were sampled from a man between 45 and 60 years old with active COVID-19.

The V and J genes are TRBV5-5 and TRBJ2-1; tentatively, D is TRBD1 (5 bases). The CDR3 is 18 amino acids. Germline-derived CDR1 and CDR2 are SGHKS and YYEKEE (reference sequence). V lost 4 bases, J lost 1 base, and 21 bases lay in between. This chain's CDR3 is CASSPSGRGYESYNEQFF. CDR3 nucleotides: TGTGCCAGCAGCCCCTCTGGAAGGGGCTATGAATCCTACAATGAGCAGTTCTTC. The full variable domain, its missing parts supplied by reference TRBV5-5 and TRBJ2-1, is DAGVTQSPTHLIKTRGQQVTLRCSPISGHKSVSWYQQVLGQGPQFIFQYYEKEERGRGNFPDRFSARQFPNYSSELNVNALLLGDSALYLCASSPSGRGYESYNEQFFGPGTRLTVL.

The CDR3 region is CASSLRGMNTEAFF. DNA for the CDR3: TGTGCCAGCAGCTTGAGGGGCATGAACACTGAAGCTTTCTTT. The chain links TRBV5-6 to TRBJ1-1; D is perhaps TRBD1 (5 bases). The CDR3 totals 14 residues. Germline loops: CDR1 SGHDT, CDR2 YYEEEE. V was shortened by 1 base and J by 0 bases, with 7 bases between the two germline ends.

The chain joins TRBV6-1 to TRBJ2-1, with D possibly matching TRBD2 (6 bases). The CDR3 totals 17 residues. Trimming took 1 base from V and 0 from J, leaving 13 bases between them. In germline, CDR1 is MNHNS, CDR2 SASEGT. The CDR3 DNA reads TGTGCCAGCAGTGAAGGTGGGCTAGCGAGCTCCTACAATGAGCAGTTCTTC. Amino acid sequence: CASSEGGLASSYNEQFF.

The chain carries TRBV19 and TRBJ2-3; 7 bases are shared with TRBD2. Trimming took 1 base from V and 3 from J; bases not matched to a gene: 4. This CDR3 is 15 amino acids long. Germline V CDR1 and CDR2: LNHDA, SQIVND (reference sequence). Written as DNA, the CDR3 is TGTGCCAGTAGTATAGGCGGGAGCTTGACAGATACGCAGTATTTT. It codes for CASSIGGSLTDTQYF.

The CDR3 loop is CASSALRGQVNTEAFF. The CDR3 DNA sequence: TGTGCCAGCAGCGCGTTGAGGGGACAGGTGAACACTGAAGCTTTCTTT. The rearrangement links TRBV9 to TRBJ1-1; 8 positions agree with TRBD1. The junction had 7 bases not matched to a gene; V was cut back by 3 bases and J by 0 bases. CDR3 length: 16 residues. CDR1 and CDR2 (germline): SGDLS, YYNGEE. The full variable domain, in which reference TRBV9 and TRBJ1-1 provide the parts outside the CDR3, is DSGVTQTPKHLITATGQRVTLRCSPRSGDLSVYWYQQSLDQGLQFLIQYYNGEERAKGNILERFSAQQFPDLHSELNLSSLELGDSALYFCASSALRGQVNTEAFFGQGTRLTVV.

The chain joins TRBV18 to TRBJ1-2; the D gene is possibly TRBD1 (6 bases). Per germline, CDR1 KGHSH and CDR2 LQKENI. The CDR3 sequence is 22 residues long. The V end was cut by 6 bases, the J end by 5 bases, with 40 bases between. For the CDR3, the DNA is TGTGCCAGCTCCCCGTGGTCTGGGCGGGGGGGGGCGACGATGAACCAGGATTATGGCTACACCTTC. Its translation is CASSPWSGRGGATMNQDYGYTF. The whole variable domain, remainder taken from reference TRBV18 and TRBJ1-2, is NAGVMQNPRHLVRRRGQEARLRCSPMKGHSHVYWYRQLPEEGLKFMVYLQKENIIDESGMPKERFSAEFPKEGPSILRIQQVVRGDSAAYFCASSPWSGRGGATMNQDYGYTFGSGTRLTVV.

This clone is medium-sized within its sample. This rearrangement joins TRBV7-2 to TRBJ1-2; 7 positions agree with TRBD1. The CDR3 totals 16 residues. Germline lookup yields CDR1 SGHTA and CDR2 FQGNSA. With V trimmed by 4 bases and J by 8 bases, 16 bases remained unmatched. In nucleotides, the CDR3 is TGTGCCAGCAGCTCCGGGGGAACAGGGGCGGTTAAAGGCTACACCTTC. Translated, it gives CASSSGGTGAVKGYTF.

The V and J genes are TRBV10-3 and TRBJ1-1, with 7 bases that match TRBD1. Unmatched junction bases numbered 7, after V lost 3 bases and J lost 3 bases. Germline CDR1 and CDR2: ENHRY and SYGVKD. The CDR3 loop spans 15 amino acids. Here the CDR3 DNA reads TGTGCCATCAGTGACCCGGGACAGCCGGACACTGAAGCTTTCTTT. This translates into CAISDPGQPDTEAFF.

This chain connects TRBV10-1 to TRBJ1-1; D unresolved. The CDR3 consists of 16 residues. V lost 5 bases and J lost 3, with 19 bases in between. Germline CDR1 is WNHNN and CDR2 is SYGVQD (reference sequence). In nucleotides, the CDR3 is TGCGCCAGCAGTCCGACACGATTGTTCGGGGACACTGAAGCTTTCTTT. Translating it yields CASSPTRLFGDTEAFF.

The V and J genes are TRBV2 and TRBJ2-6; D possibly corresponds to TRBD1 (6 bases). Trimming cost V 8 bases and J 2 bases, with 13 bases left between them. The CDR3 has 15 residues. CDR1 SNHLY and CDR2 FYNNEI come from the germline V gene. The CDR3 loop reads CASWGQVTGANVLTF. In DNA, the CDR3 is TGTGCCAGCTGGGGGCAGGTTACTGGGGCCAACGTCCTGACTTTC.

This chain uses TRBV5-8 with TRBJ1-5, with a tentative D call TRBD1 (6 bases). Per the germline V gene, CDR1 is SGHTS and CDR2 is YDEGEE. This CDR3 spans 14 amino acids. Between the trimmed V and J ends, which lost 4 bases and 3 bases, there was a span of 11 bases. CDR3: CASSRDTYNQPQHF. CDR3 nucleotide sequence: TGTGCCAGCAGCCGGGACACCTACAATCAGCCCCAGCATTTT.

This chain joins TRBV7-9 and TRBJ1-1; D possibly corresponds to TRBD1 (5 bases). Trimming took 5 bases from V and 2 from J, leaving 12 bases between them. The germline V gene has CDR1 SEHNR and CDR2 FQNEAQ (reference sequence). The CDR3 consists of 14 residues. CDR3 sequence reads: CASSAQGSNTEAFF. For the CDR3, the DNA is TGTGCCAGCAGCGCGCAGGGATCCAACACTGAAGCTTTCTTT.

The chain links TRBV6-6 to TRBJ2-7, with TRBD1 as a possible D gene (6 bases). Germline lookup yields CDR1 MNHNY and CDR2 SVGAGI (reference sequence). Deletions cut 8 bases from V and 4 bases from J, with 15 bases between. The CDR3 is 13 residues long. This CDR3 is CASRDKKGYEQYF. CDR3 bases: TGTGCCAGCCGGGACAAAAAGGGATACGAGCAGTACTTC.

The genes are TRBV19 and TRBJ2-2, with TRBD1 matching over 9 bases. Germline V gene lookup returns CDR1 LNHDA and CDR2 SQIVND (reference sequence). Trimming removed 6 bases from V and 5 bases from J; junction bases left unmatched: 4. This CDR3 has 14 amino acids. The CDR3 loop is CASRPTGGTGELFF. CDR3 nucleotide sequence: TGTGCCAGTAGACCGACAGGGGGGACCGGGGAGCTGTTTTTT. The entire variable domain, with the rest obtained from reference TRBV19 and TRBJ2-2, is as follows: DGGITQSPKYLFRKEGQNVTLSCEQNLNHDAMYWYRQDPGQGLRLIYYSQIVNDFQKGDIAEGYSVSREKKESFPLTVTSAQKNPTAFYLCASRPTGGTGELFFGEGSRLTVL.

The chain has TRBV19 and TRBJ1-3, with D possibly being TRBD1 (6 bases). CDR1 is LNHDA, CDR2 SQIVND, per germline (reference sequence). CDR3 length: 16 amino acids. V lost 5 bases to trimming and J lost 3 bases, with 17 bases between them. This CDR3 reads CASSLTLQGFGNTIYF. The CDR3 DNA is TGTGCCAGTAGTCTCACCCTACAGGGATTTGGAAACACCATATATTTT.

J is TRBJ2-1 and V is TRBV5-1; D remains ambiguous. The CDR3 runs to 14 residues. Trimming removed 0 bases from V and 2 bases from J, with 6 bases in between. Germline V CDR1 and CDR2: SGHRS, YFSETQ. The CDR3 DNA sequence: TGCGCCAGCAGCTTGGACAACCCCTACAATGAGCAGTTCTTC. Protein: CASSLDNPYNEQFF. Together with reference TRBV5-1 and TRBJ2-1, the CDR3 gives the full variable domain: KAGVTQTPRYLIKTRGQQVTLSCSPISGHRSVSWYQQTPGQGLQFLFEYFSETQRNKGNFPGRFSGRQFSNSRSEMNVSTLELGDSALYLCASSLDNPYNEQFFGPGTRLTVL.

The CDR3 reads CASRLAIAGELFF. CDR3 in DNA: TGTGCCAGCCGACTAGCAATAGCCGGGGAGCTGTTTTTT. The V call is TRBV6-5, the J call TRBJ2-2, with 7 bases that match TRBD2. V shed 8 bases, J shed 6 bases, and the junction held 6 bases outside the gene matches. In germline, CDR1 is MNHEY, CDR2 SVGAGI. The CDR3 has 13 residues.

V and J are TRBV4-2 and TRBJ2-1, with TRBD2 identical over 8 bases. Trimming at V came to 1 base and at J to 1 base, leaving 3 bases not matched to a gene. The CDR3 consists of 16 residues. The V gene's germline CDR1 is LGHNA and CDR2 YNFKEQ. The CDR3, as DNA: TGTGCCAGCAGCCAAGTAGAGCGGGGGTCCTACAATGAGCAGTTCTTC. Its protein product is CASSQVERGSYNEQFF.

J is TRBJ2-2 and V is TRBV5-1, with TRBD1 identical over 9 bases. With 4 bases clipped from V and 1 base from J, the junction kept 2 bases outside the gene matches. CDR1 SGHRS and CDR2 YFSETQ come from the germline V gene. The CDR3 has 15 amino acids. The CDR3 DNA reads TGCGCCAGCAGCAGGGGACAGGGGAACACCGGGGAGCTGTTTTTT. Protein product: CASSRGQGNTGELFF.

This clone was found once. CDR3 region: CASRLGGGGANEKLFF. In DNA, the CDR3 is TGTGCCAGCAGATTAGGAGGAGGGGGGGCTAATGAAAAACTGTTTTTT. The rearrangement joins TRBV2 to TRBJ1-4, with a possible D match to TRBD1 (6 bases). CDR1 is SNHLY and CDR2 is FYNNEI in the germline V gene. V was pared by 6 bases and J by 3 bases, with 17 bases between. The length of the CDR3 is 16 residues.

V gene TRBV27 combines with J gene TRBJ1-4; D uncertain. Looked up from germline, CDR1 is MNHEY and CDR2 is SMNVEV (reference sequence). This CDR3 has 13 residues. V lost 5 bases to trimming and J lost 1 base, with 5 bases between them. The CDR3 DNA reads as TGTGCCAGCAGTCCCTTAACTAATGAAAAACTGTTTTTT. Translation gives CASSPLTNEKLFF.

CDR3 region: CASSVGGFANTGELFF. CDR3 DNA sequence: TGTGCCAGCAGCGTAGGGGGCTTCGCGAACACCGGGGAGCTGTTTTTT. The chain has TRBV9 and TRBJ2-2, with D maybe TRBD1 (5 bases). V was trimmed by 0 bases and J by 0 bases, leaving 9 bases between them. This CDR3 is built from 16 residues. CDR1 SGDLS and CDR2 YYNGEE come from the germline V gene. The complete variable domain, with remaining parts taken from reference TRBV9 and TRBJ2-2, reads DSGVTQTPKHLITATGQRVTLRCSPRSGDLSVYWYQQSLDQGLQFLIQYYNGEERAKGNILERFSAQQFPDLHSELNLSSLELGDSALYFCASSVGGFANTGELFFGEGSRLTVL.

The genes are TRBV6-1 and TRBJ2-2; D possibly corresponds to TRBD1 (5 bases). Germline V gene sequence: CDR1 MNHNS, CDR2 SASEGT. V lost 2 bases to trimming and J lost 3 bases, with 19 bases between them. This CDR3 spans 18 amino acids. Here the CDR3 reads CASSERSKGRWDTGELFF. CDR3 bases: TGTGCCAGCAGTGAAAGATCAAAGGGGCGATGGGACACCGGGGAGCTGTTTTTT.